Below, 5 T cell receptor beta chains from the same sample are listed, as sequenced in a study of blood T cell repertoires in COVID-19. Sequenced by immunoSEQ multiplex PCR; TCRdb stores in-frame clones only, minus some. The data show under 200,000 clones, with more than 75% seen just once and 6.5% to 9.5% held by the top ten. The sequenced material came from peripheral blood. The receptor source for this set is a woman aged 55 to 70 with COVID-19, enrolled during active disease.

V usage is TRBV3-1 (or the pseudogene TRBV3-2) and J usage is TRBJ2-7; D is perhaps TRBD1 (6 bases). V was cut by 1 base and J by 4 bases, with 14 bases left in between. CDR1 and CDR2 from the germline V gene are LGHDT and YNNKEL (reference sequence). The CDR3 length is 15 residues. The CDR3 DNA follows: TGTGCCAGCAGCCAAGTCAGGGGCGAGTATTACGAGCAGTACGTC. Amino acid sequence: CASSQVRGEYYEQYV.

This chain joins TRBV3-1 (or the pseudogene TRBV3-2) and TRBJ2-2; tentative D call: TRBD2 (7 bases). The CDR3 loop spans 16 amino acids. Trimming pared 1 base from V and 3 bases from J, leaving 12 bases between. Looked up from germline, CDR1 is LGHDT and CDR2 is YNNKEL (reference sequence). The CDR3, as DNA: TGTGCCAGCAGCCAAGGTCGGGGGGCCCACACCGGGGAGCTGTTTTTT. Translating it yields CASSQGRGAHTGELFF.

With regard to this clone: The same CDR3 is also encoded by other DNA sequences in this sample. The chain recombines TRBV29-1 with TRBJ2-3; 11 bases are shared with TRBD2. This CDR3 has 15 amino acids. Germline V lookup: CDR1 SQVTM, CDR2 ANQGSEA. V shed 6 bases, J shed 1 base, and the junction held 6 bases outside the gene matches. CDR3 nucleotide sequence: TGCAGCGTCGCTGGGACTAGCGGACGCACAGATACGCAGTATTTT. This gives the protein CSVAGTSGRTDTQYF.

V usage is TRBV7-2 and J usage is TRBJ1-6; 7 bases are a match to TRBD1. J was trimmed by 0 bases and V by 5 bases; bases with no gene match: 4. Germline lookup yields CDR1 SGHTA and CDR2 FQGNSA. This CDR3 comprises 16 residues. The CDR3: CASSPQGSSYNSPLHF. In nucleotides, the CDR3 is TGTGCCAGCAGCCCACAGGGGTCCTCCTATAATTCACCCCTCCACTTT.

CDR3 coding DNA: TGTGCCAGCTCACCAGGGAGAACCTACGAGCAGTACTTC. It encodes CASSPGRTYEQYF. The rearrangement joins TRBV18 to TRBJ2-7; TRBD2 is a possible D gene (5 bases). CDR1 and CDR2 from the germline V gene are KGHSH and LQKENI. The ends were cut back, 2 bases at V and 2 bases at J, with 7 bases in the middle. The CDR3 spans 13 residues.